The rows below give T cell receptor beta chains drawn from one sample of a study of radiotherapy plus CTLA-4 blockade in lung cancer. Clones were sequenced by immunoSEQ multiplex PCR, and TCRdb holds only the in-frame ones, with some missing. The data show nearly 110,000 clones, about 85% seen once. Sample: peripheral blood, taken from a patient treated with radiotherapy plus ipilimumab. Receptor source: a human donor with non-small cell lung cancer that progressed on radiotherapy plus ipilimumab. Some clones in this sample may be carry-over from other donors' samples. Both conserved end residues are part of each CDR3. D genes are given only for firm matches. Not all rows give a size; the values are once, few, many and, for expanded clones, a class.

J | V | size | D | CDR3 | DNA
TRBJ2-6 | TRBV6-4 | few | TRBD2 | CASSDVGLAGEAGANVLTF | TGTGCCAGCAGTGACGTGGGGCTAGCGGGGGAAGCTGGGGCCAACGTCCTGACTTTC
TRBJ2-1 | TRBV5-6 | NA | NA | CASRREGARQFF | TGTGCCAGCCGACGGGAAGGGGCTAGGCAGTTCTTC
TRBJ2-3 | TRBV7-9 | NA | NA | CASSSPAGFGAITDTQYF | TGTGCCAGCAGCTCTCCGGCCGGATTCGGGGCGATCACAGATACGCAGTATTTT
TRBJ1-6 | TRBV4-3 | NA | NA | CASSPYSPLHF | TGCGCCAGCAGCCCATATTCACCCCTCCACTTT
TRBJ1-2 | TRBV5-6 | NA | NA | CASSMGSNYGYTF | TGTGCCAGCAGCATGGGGTCCAACTATGGCTACACCTTC
TRBJ1-1 | TRBV7-2 | few | TRBD1 | CASSPSGQGWTEAFF | TGTGCCAGCAGCCCGAGTGGACAGGGGTGGACTGAAGCTTTCTTT
TRBJ1-2 | TRBV6-5 | once | TRBD1 | CASSYGPTGAGYTF | TGTGCCAGCAGTTACGGGCCGACAGGGGCTGGCTACACCTTC
TRBJ2-2 | TRBV18 | NA | NA | CASSPLRDKTGELFF | TGTGCCAGCTCACCGCTCCGGGACAAGACCGGGGAGCTGTTTTTT
TRBJ2-7 | TRBV5-6 | NA | TRBD1 | CASSPGQGAQEQYF | TGTGCCAGCAGCCCGGGACAGGGGGCGCAGGAGCAGTACTTC
TRBJ2-7 | TRBV4-3 | NA | TRBD2 | CASSQGLAGNYEQYF | TGCGCCAGCAGCCAGGGACTAGCGGGGAACTACGAGCAGTACTTC
TRBJ2-5 | TRBV30 | once | TRBD2 | CAWSVAGGPETQYF | TGTGCCTGGAGTGTAGCGGGGGGGCCGGAGACCCAGTACTTC
TRBJ1-1 | TRBV4-3 | NA | NA | CASSQEMALMESSEAFF | TGCGCCAGCAGCCAAGAAATGGCGCTCATGGAAAGTTCTGAAGCTTTCTTT
TRBJ1-1 | TRBV19 | NA | NA | CASSIQRNTEAFF | TGTGCCAGTAGTATACAGAGGAACACTGAAGCTTTCTTT
TRBJ2-2 | TRBV12-5 | NA | NA | CASGLTSSSLRHTGELFF | TGTGCTAGTGGTTTGACGAGCTCCTCTCTTCGGCACACCGGGGAGCTGTTTTTT
TRBJ1-4 | TRBV28 | few | TRBD1 | CASTPGTVYEKLFF | TGTGCCAGCACCCCAGGGACAGTCTATGAAAAACTGTTTTTT
TRBJ1-3 | TRBV28 | NA | NA | CASSLYGGAAGNTIYF | TGTGCCAGCAGTTTATATGGAGGAGCGGCTGGAAACACCATATATTTT
TRBJ2-2 | TRBV11-2 | NA | NA | CASSFGGVPGELFF | TGTGCCAGCAGCTTCGGTGGTGTACCCGGGGAGCTGTTTTTT